This T cell receptor beta chain was observed in a study of blood T cell repertoires in COVID-19. Study-wide background: Whether acute or convalescent, the COVID-19 samples came from the United States, Italy and Spain. T cells, B-cell-depleted T cells, or PBMCs provided the cDNA or gDNA that served as material.

Original data processing: Counts of nucleated cells, estimated from reference gene primer amplification, were obtained. Assay: immunoSEQ multiplex PCR; the TCRdb copy retains only in-frame clones and omits some. D and trimming were read from the DNA, whereas the V and J calls and clone size are those reported in that table. This repertoire shows 90,000 to 100,000 clones, 84% found once; its top ten account for 20% to 25%. Only a few counts were recorded for this clone. V dropped 5 bases and J dropped 4; count of bases not matched to a gene: 3. This CDR3 is built from 13 residues. In germline, CDR1 is SGHAT, CDR2 FQNNGV.

The chain joins TRBV11-2 to TRBJ2-5, with 8 nucleotides matching TRBD2. This TCR was recovered from a man between 60 and 75 years old with acute or convalescent COVID-19. Sequencing was performed on peripheral blood. The CDR3: CASSLGLAETQYF. CDR3 DNA sequence: TGTGCCAGCAGCCTCGGACTAGCAGAGACCCAGTACTTC. Based on the CDR3 plus reference TRBV11-2 and TRBJ2-5, the full variable domain is EAGVAQSPRYKIIEKRQSVAFWCNPISGHATLYWYQQILGQGPKLLIQFQNNGVVDDSQLPKDRFSAERLKGVDSTLKIQPAKLEDSAVYLCASSLGLAETQYFGPGTRLLVL.